Described below is a single TCR beta chain sequence and its context. Its specificity is not known. The data derive from a study of glioma-infiltrating T cells after dendritic cell vaccination. The wider study: Between the early 2000s and the early 2010s, patients got autologous tumor lysate-pulsed dendritic cell vaccines. Dendritic cell vaccine was injected intradermally three times, biweekly.

The CDR3 sequence is 15 residues long. Germline V gives CDR1 SGHRS, CDR2 YFSETQ. V dropped 0 bases and J dropped 4 bases, with 13 bases sitting between them. Time point meaning: after dendritic cell vaccination, including at tumor progression/relapse. Clones were sequenced by immunoSEQ multiplex PCR, and TCRdb holds only the in-frame ones, with some missing. The sample contains tens of thousands of clones, 83% of which appear only once. Study-level findings and limits: Complete blood and tumor specimen sets were limited to few patients.

This receptor was taken from a human donor with glioblastoma. The chain employs TRBV5-1 and TRBJ1-1; D is perhaps TRBD1 (6 bases). This specimen was blood, taken after dendritic cell vaccination. CDR3 coding DNA: TGCGCCAGCAGCTTGGGGCAGGGAGGGGGCACTGAAGCTTTCTTT. It encodes CASSLGQGGGTEAFF.